Below, 30 T cell receptor beta chains from the same sample are listed, as sequenced in a study of cytomegalovirus exposure and HLA in healthy donors. Sequencing used immunoSEQ multiplex PCR; TCRdb keeps in-frame clones, though not all of them. The sample lists 55,000 to 75,000 clones; 85% to 95% were seen once. The material sequenced was PBMCs. The origin of the receptors is a man aged 18 to 30 in good health and CMV-seropositive.

The chain links TRBV10-3 to TRBJ1-3; TRBD1 is a possible D gene (6 bases). Germline V lookup: CDR1 ENHRY, CDR2 SYGVKD. This CDR3 spans 12 amino acids. V gave up 8 bases and J gave up 4 bases, with 9 bases separating them. The CDR3 is CAIAGDGNTIYF. The CDR3 DNA is TGTGCCATCGCAGGGGACGGAAACACCATATATTTT.

The V call is TRBV19, the J call TRBJ1-2; no definite D call. CDR3 size: 13 residues. Trimming left V 3 bases short and J 8 bases short, with 13 bases between. CDR1 LNHDA and CDR2 SQIVND come from the germline V gene (reference sequence). The CDR3 reads CASSIPPTRGYTF. The CDR3 DNA follows: TGTGCCAGTAGTATCCCCCCAACGAGGGGCTACACCTTC.

This sequence joins TRBV4-2 and TRBJ1-2, with 8 bases lining up with TRBD1. Germline loops: CDR1 LGHNA, CDR2 YNFKEQ. The V segment lost 4 bases and the J segment 8 bases; nucleotides outside the gene matches: 9. The CDR3 extends over 14 amino acids. This CDR3 is CASSPGGTGLGYTF. The CDR3 bases are TGTGCCAGCAGCCCAGGAGGGACAGGACTCGGCTACACCTTC.

The chain uses TRBV7-9 and TRBJ2-7; the match to TRBD1 covers 8 bases. V gave up 6 bases and J gave up 2 bases; unmatched junction bases: 9. Germline V gives CDR1 SEHNR, CDR2 FQNEAQ (reference sequence). This CDR3 has 15 residues. The CDR3 sequence is CASRNSDRAPYEQYF. The DNA for the CDR3 is TGTGCCAGCAGAAACTCGGACAGGGCTCCCTACGAGCAGTACTTC.

V is TRBV6-1 and J is TRBJ1-6; D gene uncertain. With 4 bases removed from V and 7 bases from J, the gap between germline ends came to 20 bases. Germline V gene lookup returns CDR1 MNHNS and CDR2 SASEGT. The CDR3 has 17 residues. The CDR3 DNA sequence: TGTGCCAGCAGTGGACCCAAACCCGGTGGAGCCAATTCACCCCTCCACTTT. Amino acid sequence: CASSGPKPGGANSPLHF.

The chain joins TRBV19 to TRBJ1-1; TRBD1 aligns across 10 bases. In germline, CDR1 is LNHDA, CDR2 SQIVND (reference sequence). V lost 3 bases and J lost 0; bases outside the gene matches: 7. The CDR3 runs 17 residues. For the CDR3, the DNA is TGTGCCAGTAGTATGTTTGGGACAGGGGTCCTGAACACTGAAGCTTTCTTT. It is translated as CASSMFGTGVLNTEAFF.

The gene calls are TRBV27 and TRBJ1-2; D not resolved. CDR1 and CDR2 from the germline V gene are MNHEY and SMNVEV (reference sequence). The CDR3 is 16 amino acids. Trimming cost V 5 bases and J 7 bases, with 23 bases left between them. CDR3 protein: CASSPHNGGEVGGYTF. The CDR3 region has the DNA TGTGCCAGCAGTCCACACAATGGCGGGGAGGTGGGTGGCTACACCTTC.

The V call is TRBV9, the J call TRBJ2-3; a possible D gene is TRBD2 (5 bases). The CDR3 totals 12 residues. Between the trimmed V and J ends, which lost 0 bases and 6 bases, there was a span of 5 bases. Germline CDR1 SGDLS, CDR2 YYNGEE. This chain's CDR3 is CASSVGEDTQYF. In DNA form, the CDR3 reads TGTGCCAGCAGCGTAGGGGAGGATACGCAGTATTTT. Full variable domain (missing parts from reference TRBV9 and TRBJ2-3): DSGVTQTPKHLITATGQRVTLRCSPRSGDLSVYWYQQSLDQGLQFLIQYYNGEERAKGNILERFSAQQFPDLHSELNLSSLELGDSALYFCASSVGEDTQYFGPGTRLTVL.

This chain connects TRBV12-5 to TRBJ1-5, with a weak D call TRBD1 (6 bases). The CDR3 contains 15 residues. Germline V gene sequence: CDR1 LGHNT, CDR2 FRNRAP. Trimming took 8 bases from V and 1 from J, leaving 15 bases between them. Here the CDR3 DNA reads TGTGCTAGTAGGGACGGGGGGCTCAGCAATCAGCCCCAGCATTTT. Encoded protein: CASRDGGLSNQPQHF.

The chain employs TRBV28 and TRBJ2-7; a weak D match, TRBD2 (6 bases). The germline V gene encodes CDR1 MDHEN and CDR2 SYDVKM. The V end lost 7 bases, the J end lost 0 bases, and 10 bases lay between the germline ends. The CDR3 has 13 residues. CDR3 loop: CASTPGSSYEQYF. The CDR3 nucleotides are TGTGCCAGCACTCCCGGGAGCTCCTACGAGCAGTACTTC.

This clone was detected only once. The chain combines TRBV18 with TRBJ2-2; maybe TRBD2 (6 bases). The germline CDR1 and CDR2 sequences are KGHSH and LQKENI. V was pared by 3 bases and J by 0 bases, with 17 bases between. The CDR3 loop spans 18 amino acids. CDR3 residues: CASSPNRDLGANTGELFF. Written as DNA, the CDR3 is TGTGCCAGCTCACCGAACCGGGACTTAGGCGCGAACACCGGGGAGCTGTTTTTT.

The J gene is TRBJ2-7, the V gene TRBV10-3; 8 nucleotides agree with TRBD1. The germline V gene encodes CDR1 ENHRY and CDR2 SYGVKD. The CDR3 loop spans 15 amino acids. Unmatched junction bases numbered 9, after V lost 6 bases and J lost 2 bases. CDR3 region: CAIRPQGAVAYEQYF. CDR3 nucleotides: TGTGCCATCAGGCCCCAGGGGGCGGTTGCCTACGAGCAGTACTTC.

This clone was seen a few times. J is TRBJ2-4 and V is TRBV21-1; the listed D gene, TRBD2, was not tested against the DNA. TRBV21-1 is designated a pseudogene. The CDR3 is 18 amino acids. The CDR3 coding sequence is TGTGCCAGCAGACCGGGACTAGCGGGGCCGCCTTCCAAAAACATTCAGTACTTC. Amino acid sequence: CASRPGLAGPPSKNIQYF.

In its sample, this clone was seen a few times. This rearrangement joins TRBV5-1 to TRBJ2-3, with D perhaps matching TRBD2 (7 bases). V was pared by 2 bases and J by 1 base, with 8 bases between. Germline V gene data show CDR1 as SGHRS and CDR2 as YFSETQ. This CDR3 is built from 14 residues. CDR3 region: CASSFGGRTDTQYF. The CDR3 coding sequence is TGCGCCAGCAGCTTCGGGGGGCGCACAGATACGCAGTATTTT.

The rearrangement joins TRBV11-3 to TRBJ1-2; no clear D. The CDR3 has 16 amino acids. Germline V gives CDR1 SGHNT, CDR2 YENEEA. Trimming pared 3 bases from V and 5 bases from J, leaving 19 bases between. This CDR3 is CASSFPHTAPYYGYTF. CDR3 nucleotides: TGTGCCAGCAGCTTTCCGCACACAGCCCCCTATTATGGCTACACCTTC.

The V and J genes are TRBV4-2 and TRBJ1-4, with no clear D. The CDR3 runs to 15 residues. Looked up from germline, CDR1 is LGHNA and CDR2 is YNFKEQ. V was pared by 0 bases and J by 4 bases, with 9 bases between. CDR3 in DNA: TGTGCCAGCAGCCAAGATAAGCTCATTAATGAAAAACTGTTTTTT. Translated: CASSQDKLINEKLFF.

V is TRBV27 and J is TRBJ1-2, with 8 bases aligning to TRBD1. Germline loops: CDR1 MNHEY, CDR2 SMNVEV (reference sequence). The CDR3 covers 14 residues. With V trimmed by 4 bases and J by 2 bases, 3 bases remained unmatched. For the CDR3, the DNA is TGTGCCAGCAGTTCGCGACAGGGGAACTATGGCTACACCTTC. It is translated as CASSSRQGNYGYTF.

The chain recombines TRBV9 with TRBJ2-3; D is unclear. Germline V CDR1 and CDR2: SGDLS, YYNGEE. Trimming took off 0 bases at V and 1 base at J, with 9 bases between the two ends. The CDR3 loop spans 15 amino acids. For the CDR3, the DNA is TGTGCCAGCAGCGTAGCCACTTACCGCACAGATACGCAGTATTTT. It is translated as CASSVATYRTDTQYF.

V is TRBV9 and J is TRBJ1-1; D is unresolved. The V gene lost 0 bases and the J gene lost 4 bases, with 7 bases spanning the gap. The germline V gene encodes CDR1 SGDLS and CDR2 YYNGEE. The CDR3 has 13 residues. In nucleotides, the CDR3 is TGTGCCAGCAGCGTAGAAAAGCGCACTGAAGCTTTCTTT. It codes for CASSVEKRTEAFF.

The V gene is TRBV6-4, the J gene TRBJ1-1; D is possibly TRBD1 (6 bases). This CDR3 spans 12 amino acids. Trimming pared 0 bases from V and 9 bases from J, leaving 8 bases between. Germline V gives CDR1 MRHNA, CDR2 SNTAGT. DNA for the CDR3: TGTGCCAGCAGTGACTCGGACAGAAAAGCTTTCTTT. The encoded protein is CASSDSDRKAFF.

The gene calls are TRBV13 and TRBJ2-1, with 8 bases lining up with TRBD2. With 8 bases clipped from V and 1 base from J, the junction kept 7 bases outside the gene matches. The CDR3 sequence is 15 residues long. The germline CDR1 and CDR2 sequences are PRHDT and FYEKMQ (reference sequence). The CDR3 loop reads CASQLGGRSYNEQFF. The DNA for the CDR3 is TGTGCCAGCCAACTGGGCGGGAGGTCCTACAATGAGCAGTTCTTC.

The chain has TRBV27 and TRBJ2-3; 10 positions agree with TRBD2. The germline V gene encodes CDR1 MNHEY and CDR2 SMNVEV (reference sequence). The V segment lost 6 bases and the J segment 3 bases; nucleotides outside the gene matches: 12. There are 17 residues in the CDR3. CDR3 nucleotide sequence: TGTGCCAGCAGAAGACTAGCGGGCCCCGATTTAACAGATACGCAGTATTTT. It specifies CASRRLAGPDLTDTQYF.

The genes are TRBV5-1 and TRBJ2-1; TRBD2 matches 14 bases. Per germline, CDR1 SGHRS and CDR2 YFSETQ. The CDR3 extends over 19 amino acids. V lost 0 bases, J lost 8 bases, and 13 bases stayed unmatched. The CDR3 here is CASSLDLTSGGARAYEQFF. The CDR3 DNA reads as TGCGCCAGCAGCTTGGACCTGACTAGCGGGGGGGCTCGTGCATATGAGCAGTTCTTC.

This sequence joins TRBV5-1 and TRBJ2-1; 7 bases are a match to TRBD1. In germline, CDR1 is SGHRS, CDR2 YFSETQ. The CDR3 contains 15 residues. Germline trimming cut 5 bases from V and 5 bases from J; bases unmatched to any gene: 10. DNA for the CDR3: TGCGCCAGCAGGTTAGGGACAGAGGTCCACAATGAGCAGTTCTTC. It encodes CASRLGTEVHNEQFF. Full variable domain (outside the CDR3, taken from reference TRBV5-1 and TRBJ2-1): KAGVTQTPRYLIKTRGQQVTLSCSPISGHRSVSWYQQTPGQGLQFLFEYFSETQRNKGNFPGRFSGRQFSNSRSEMNVSTLELGDSALYLCASRLGTEVHNEQFFGPGTRLTVL.

This clone was seen a single time. The chain combines TRBV19 with TRBJ2-3, with D tentatively TRBD2 (7 bases). Looked up from germline, CDR1 is LNHDA and CDR2 is SQIVND (reference sequence). V lost 5 bases to trimming and J lost 2 bases, with 11 bases between them. The CDR3 is made up of 14 amino acids. The CDR3 loop reads CASSYGGPTDTQYF. The CDR3 DNA is TGTGCCAGTAGTTACGGGGGGCCCACAGATACGCAGTATTTT.

This rearrangement joins TRBV19 to TRBJ1-5; no clear D. This CDR3 region has 15 residues. V was clipped by 2 bases and J by 1 base, with 9 bases between them. Germline CDR1 LNHDA, CDR2 SQIVND (reference sequence). The CDR3 sequence is CASSINEASNQPQHF. The CDR3, as DNA: TGTGCCAGTAGTATAAATGAGGCGAGCAATCAGCCCCAGCATTTT.

This clone was detected once. For the CDR3, the DNA is TGTGCCAGCGGACAGGGTTCGTGGGGCACTGAAGCTTTCTTT. Translated, it gives CASGQGSWGTEAFF. This chain joins TRBV6-1 and TRBJ1-1; 8 nucleotides line up with TRBD1. The ends lost 8 bases at V and 4 bases at J; junction bases unmatched: 9. The CDR3 loop spans 14 amino acids. CDR1 is MNHNS, CDR2 SASEGT, per germline.

Written as DNA, the CDR3 is TGTGCCAGCATAGCGGGGTTTTTATACGAGCAGTACTTC. This codes for CASIAGFLYEQYF. The J gene is TRBJ2-7, the V gene TRBV2, with 8 nucleotides matching TRBD2. With 7 bases clipped from V and 4 bases from J, the junction kept 6 bases outside the gene matches. Per the germline V gene, CDR1 is SNHLY and CDR2 is FYNNEI. This CDR3 spans 13 amino acids.

The chain combines TRBV4-1 with TRBJ1-4; D possibly corresponds to TRBD1 (5 bases). CDR1 is MGHRA and CDR2 is YSYEKL in the germline V gene. Trimming removed 1 base at V and 1 base at J, with 10 bases between. The CDR3 has 16 amino acids. The CDR3 sequence is CASSQGRGVTNEKLFF. The CDR3 nucleotides are TGCGCCAGCAGCCAAGGACGGGGGGTAACTAATGAAAAACTGTTTTTT.

This chain joins TRBV6-4 and TRBJ2-3; D remains unclear. Between the trimmed V and J ends, which lost 6 bases and 1 base, there was a span of 8 bases. This CDR3 contains 13 residues. The germline V gene encodes CDR1 MRHNA and CDR2 SNTAGT. CDR3 in amino acids: CASSPGRTDTQYF. CDR3 bases: TGTGCCAGCAGCCCTGGGCGCACAGATACGCAGTATTTT.